This T cell receptor (beta chain) was observed in a study of shared clonotypes between healthy human individuals. Study findings and constraints: How much donors shared clonotypes was expected to be affected by sequencing depth. Blood was the sole source, and tissue repertoires probably differ.

This CDR3 has 16 residues. Trimming took 4 bases from V and 4 from J; bases not matched to a gene: 13. The germline gives CDR1 MNHEY, CDR2 SVGAGI. Notes on this clone: Its antigen remains unknown.

Several immunoSEQ plates received, in even portions, the genomic DNA of each subset. TCRdb's copy holds only in-frame clones and misses some; the assay was immunoSEQ multiplex PCR. Of 330,000 or so clones listed, 74% were seen once; the top ten hold 10%. The receptor was derived from a man under 40 in good health. The V and J genes are TRBV6-5 and TRBJ2-7; 7 bases map to TRBD2. The sample was memory CD4+ T cells sorted from blood. Subset here: CD45RA-negative fraction. In DNA, the CDR3 is TGTGCCAGCAGTTTCCGTAGTGGGACTACTCTTTACGAGCAGTACTTC. Translating it yields CASSFRSGTTLYEQYF.